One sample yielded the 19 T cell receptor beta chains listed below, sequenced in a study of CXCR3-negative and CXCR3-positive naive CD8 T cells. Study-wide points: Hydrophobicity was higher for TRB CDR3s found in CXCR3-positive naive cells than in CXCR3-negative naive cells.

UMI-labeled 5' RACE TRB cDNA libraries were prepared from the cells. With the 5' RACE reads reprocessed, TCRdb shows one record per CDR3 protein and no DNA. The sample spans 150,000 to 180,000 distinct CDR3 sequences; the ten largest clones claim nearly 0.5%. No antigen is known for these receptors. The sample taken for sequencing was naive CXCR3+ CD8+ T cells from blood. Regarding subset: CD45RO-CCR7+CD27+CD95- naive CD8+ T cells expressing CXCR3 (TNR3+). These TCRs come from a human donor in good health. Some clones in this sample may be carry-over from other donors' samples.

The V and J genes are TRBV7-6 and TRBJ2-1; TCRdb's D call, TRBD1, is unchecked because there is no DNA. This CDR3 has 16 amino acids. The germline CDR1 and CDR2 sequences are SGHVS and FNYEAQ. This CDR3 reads CASSLGWGAHYNEQFF.

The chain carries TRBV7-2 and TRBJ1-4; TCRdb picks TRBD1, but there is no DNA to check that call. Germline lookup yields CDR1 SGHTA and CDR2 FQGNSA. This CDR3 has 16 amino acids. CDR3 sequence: CASSLDPQPTNEKLFF.

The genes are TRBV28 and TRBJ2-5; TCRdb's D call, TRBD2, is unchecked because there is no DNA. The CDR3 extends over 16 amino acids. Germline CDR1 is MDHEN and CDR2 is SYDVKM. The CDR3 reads CASSLYLAEGKETQYF.

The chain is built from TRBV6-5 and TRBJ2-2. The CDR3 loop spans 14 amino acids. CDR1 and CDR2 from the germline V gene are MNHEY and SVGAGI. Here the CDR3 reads CASSYLRGTGELFF.

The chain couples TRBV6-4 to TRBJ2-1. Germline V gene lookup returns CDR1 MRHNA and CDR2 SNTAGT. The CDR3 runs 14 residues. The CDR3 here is CASSEDSSYNEQFF.

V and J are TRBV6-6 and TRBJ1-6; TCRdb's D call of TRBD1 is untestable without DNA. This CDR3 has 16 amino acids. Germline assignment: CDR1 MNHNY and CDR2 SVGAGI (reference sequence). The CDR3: CASSYISGQGDSPLHF.

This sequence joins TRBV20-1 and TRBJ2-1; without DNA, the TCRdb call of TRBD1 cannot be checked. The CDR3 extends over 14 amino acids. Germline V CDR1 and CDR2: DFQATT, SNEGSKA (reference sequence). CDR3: CSAGAEHSYNEQFF.

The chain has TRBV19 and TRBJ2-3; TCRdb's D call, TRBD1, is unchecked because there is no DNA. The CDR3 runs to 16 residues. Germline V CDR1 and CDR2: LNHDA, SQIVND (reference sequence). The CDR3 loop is CASSIPDRGRLDTQYF.

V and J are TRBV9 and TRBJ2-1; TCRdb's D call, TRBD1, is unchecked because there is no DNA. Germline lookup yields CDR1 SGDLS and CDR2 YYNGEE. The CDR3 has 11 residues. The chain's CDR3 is CASSVSGEQFF.

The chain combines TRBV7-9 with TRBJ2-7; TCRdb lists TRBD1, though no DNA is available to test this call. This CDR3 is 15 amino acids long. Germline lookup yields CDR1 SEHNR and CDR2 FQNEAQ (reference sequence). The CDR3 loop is CASSLSDTISYEQYF.

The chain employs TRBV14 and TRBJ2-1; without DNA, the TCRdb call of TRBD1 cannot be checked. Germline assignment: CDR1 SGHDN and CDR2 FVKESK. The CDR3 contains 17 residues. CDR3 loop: CASSQVSTTPGIGEQFF.

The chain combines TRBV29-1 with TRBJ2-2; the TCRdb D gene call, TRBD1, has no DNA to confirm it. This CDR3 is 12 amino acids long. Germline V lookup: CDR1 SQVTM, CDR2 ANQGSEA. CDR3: CSGTGVAGELFF.

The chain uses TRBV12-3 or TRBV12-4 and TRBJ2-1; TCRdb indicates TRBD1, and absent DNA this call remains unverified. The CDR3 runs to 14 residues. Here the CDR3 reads CASTPWGRVTEQFF.

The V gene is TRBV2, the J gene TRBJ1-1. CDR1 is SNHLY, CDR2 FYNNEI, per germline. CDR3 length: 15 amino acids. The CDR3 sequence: CATLEEFRMNTEAFF.

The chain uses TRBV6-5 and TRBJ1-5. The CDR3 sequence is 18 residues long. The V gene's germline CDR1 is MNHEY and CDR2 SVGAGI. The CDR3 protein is CASSYAGRPRTRFQPQHF.

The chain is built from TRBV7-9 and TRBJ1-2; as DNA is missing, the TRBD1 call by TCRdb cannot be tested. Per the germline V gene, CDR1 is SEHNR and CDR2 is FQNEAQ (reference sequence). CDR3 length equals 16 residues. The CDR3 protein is CASSPPGQGTNYGYTF.

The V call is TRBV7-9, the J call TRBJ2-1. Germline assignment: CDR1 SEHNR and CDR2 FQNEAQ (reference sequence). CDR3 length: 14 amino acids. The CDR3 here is CASSLLELYNEQFF.

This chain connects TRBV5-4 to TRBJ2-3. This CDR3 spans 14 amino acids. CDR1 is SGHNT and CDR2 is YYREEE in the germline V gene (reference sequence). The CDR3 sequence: CASSLAMSGDTQYF.

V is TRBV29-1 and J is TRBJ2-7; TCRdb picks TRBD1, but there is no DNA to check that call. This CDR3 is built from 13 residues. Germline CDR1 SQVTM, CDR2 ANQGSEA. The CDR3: CSVEGTGGGEQYF.